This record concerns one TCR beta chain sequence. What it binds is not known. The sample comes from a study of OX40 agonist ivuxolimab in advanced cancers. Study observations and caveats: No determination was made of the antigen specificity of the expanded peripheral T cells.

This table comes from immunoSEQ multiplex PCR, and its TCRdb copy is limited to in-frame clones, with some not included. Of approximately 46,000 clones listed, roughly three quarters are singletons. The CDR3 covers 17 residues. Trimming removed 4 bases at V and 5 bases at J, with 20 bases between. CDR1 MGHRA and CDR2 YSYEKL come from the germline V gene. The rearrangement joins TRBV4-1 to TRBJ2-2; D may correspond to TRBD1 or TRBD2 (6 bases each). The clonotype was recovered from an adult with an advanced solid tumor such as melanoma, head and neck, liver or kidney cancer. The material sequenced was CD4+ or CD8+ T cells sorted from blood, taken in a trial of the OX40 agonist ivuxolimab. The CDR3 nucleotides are TGCGCCAGCAGCCTAAGTGGTAGCGGAGGGGGAACCGGGGAGCTGTTTTTT. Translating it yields CASSLSGSGGGTGELFF.